This T cell receptor beta chain came from a study of OX40 agonist ivuxolimab in advanced cancers. Study-wide findings and caveats: Averaged across samples, CD8+ T cells carried more expanded clones than CD4+ did. Normalized T-cell clonal expansion was also low in a subset of nonresponders.

In its sample, this clone was seen once. Its antigen is undetermined. Measured with immunoSEQ multiplex PCR; TCRdb has only the in-frame clones, and not every one. The sample shows roughly 69,000 clones, around 90% of them seen only once. V was cut by 4 bases and J by 0 bases, with 4 bases left in between. The CDR3 loop spans 13 amino acids. The V gene's germline CDR1 is SGHTA and CDR2 FQGTGA. The rearrangement links TRBV7-3 to TRBJ2-1, with D uncertain. The TCR was taken from an adult with an advanced solid tumor such as melanoma, head and neck, liver or kidney cancer. The sample here was CD4+ or CD8+ T cells sorted from blood, taken in a trial of the OX40 agonist ivuxolimab. This CDR3 is CASSSRSYNEQFF. The CDR3 nucleotides read TGTGCCAGCAGCTCGCGCTCCTACAATGAGCAGTTCTTC.